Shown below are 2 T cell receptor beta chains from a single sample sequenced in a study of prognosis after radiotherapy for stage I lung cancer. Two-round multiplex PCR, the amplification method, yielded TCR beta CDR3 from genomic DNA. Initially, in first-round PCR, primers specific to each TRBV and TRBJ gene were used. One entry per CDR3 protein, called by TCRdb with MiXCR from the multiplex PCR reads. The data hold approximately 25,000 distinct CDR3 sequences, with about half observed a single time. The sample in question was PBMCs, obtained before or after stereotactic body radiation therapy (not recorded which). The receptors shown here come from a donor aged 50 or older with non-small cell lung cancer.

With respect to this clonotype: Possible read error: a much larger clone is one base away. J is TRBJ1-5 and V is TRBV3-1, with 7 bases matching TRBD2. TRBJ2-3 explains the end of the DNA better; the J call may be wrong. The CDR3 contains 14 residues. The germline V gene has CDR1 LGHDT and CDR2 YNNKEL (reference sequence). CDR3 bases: TGTGCCAGCAGCCAAGAGGGGGGGGTACAGCCCCAGTATTTT. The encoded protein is CASSQEGGVQPQYF.

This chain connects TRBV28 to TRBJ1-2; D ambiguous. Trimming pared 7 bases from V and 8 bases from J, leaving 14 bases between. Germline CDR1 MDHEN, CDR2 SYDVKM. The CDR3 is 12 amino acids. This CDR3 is CASILLGNGYTF. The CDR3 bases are TGTGCCAGCATCCTACTGGGAAACGGCTACACCTTC.